This is a list of T cell receptor beta chains from one sample in a study of OX40 agonist ivuxolimab in advanced cancers. The repertoire was sequenced with immunoSEQ multiplex PCR; TCRdb's copy has only in-frame clones and lacks some. The table records under 60,000 clones, 94% of them present only once. The sample in question was CD4+ or CD8+ T cells sorted from blood, obtained in a trial of the OX40 agonist ivuxolimab. Source of these receptors: an adult with an advanced solid tumor such as melanoma, head and neck, liver or kidney cancer. Each CDR3 is given with its conserved first and last residue. The order of the fields is clone size, V gene, J gene, D gene, CDR3 DNA, CDR3 protein. A D gene is named only where the DNA matches it firmly. Not every row has a clone size; where given, it reads once, few, many or a size class.

abundance: -
v_gene: TRBV7-9
j_gene: TRBJ2-3
d_gene: -
CDR3nt: TGTGCCAGCAGCTTAGAGGCTTTCGGCAACCCAGATACGCAGTATTTT
CDR3aa: CASSLEAFGNPDTQYF

abundance: once
v_gene: TRBV19
j_gene: TRBJ2-1
d_gene: -
CDR3nt: TGTGCCAGTAGTAATCCATTCGAAACCTACAATGAGCAGTTCTTC
CDR3aa: CASSNPFETYNEQFF

abundance: -
v_gene: TRBV6-1
j_gene: TRBJ2-7
d_gene: -
CDR3nt: TGTGCCAGCGCCGGGGGAGCCCCCCTCGAGCAGTACTTC
CDR3aa: CASAGGAPLEQYF

abundance: -
v_gene: TRBV6-4
j_gene: TRBJ1-5
d_gene: -
CDR3nt: TGTGCCAGCAGGAAACGAATTCGTGATAGCAATCAGCCCCAGCATTTT
CDR3aa: CASRKRIRDSNQPQHF

abundance: -
v_gene: TRBV19
j_gene: TRBJ1-1
d_gene: -
CDR3nt: TGTGCCAGTAGCCCATGGCCCGGGGGGAAAGAGGATGGCACTGAAGCTTTCTTT
CDR3aa: CASSPWPGGKEDGTEAFF

abundance: -
v_gene: TRBV28
j_gene: TRBJ2-3
d_gene: -
CDR3nt: TGTGCCAGCAGTCCCTACAGGGGGGGTTCAGATACGCAGTATTTT
CDR3aa: CASSPYRGGSDTQYF

abundance: -
v_gene: TRBV19
j_gene: TRBJ2-2
d_gene: -
CDR3nt: TGTGCCAGTAGTATTTGGACGTCGAACACCGGGGAGCTGTTTTTT
CDR3aa: CASSIWTSNTGELFF

abundance: -
v_gene: TRBV4-2
j_gene: TRBJ1-5
d_gene: TRBD1
CDR3nt: TGTGCCAGCAGCCAAGGACAGGGAGTTCAGCCCCAGCATTTT
CDR3aa: CASSQGQGVQPQHF

abundance: -
v_gene: TRBV4-1
j_gene: TRBJ2-5
d_gene: -
CDR3nt: TGCGCCAGCAGCCAAGACTCGGGGGACCAGTACTTC
CDR3aa: CASSQDSGDQYF

abundance: -
v_gene: TRBV27
j_gene: TRBJ2-7
d_gene: -
CDR3nt: TGTGCCAGCAGTAGCCGGGGCCTTGCTAGGGACGAGCAGTACTTC
CDR3aa: CASSSRGLARDEQYF

abundance: -
v_gene: TRBV4-1
j_gene: TRBJ1-1
d_gene: -
CDR3nt: TGCGCCAGCAGCCAAGGGCCTGAGGTAGGATTCACTGAAGCTTTCTTT
CDR3aa: CASSQGPEVGFTEAFF

abundance: -
v_gene: TRBV12-5
j_gene: TRBJ1-3
d_gene: -
CDR3nt: TGTGCTAGTGGTTTGGCTCCTAGGCGCAGCTCTGGAAACACCATATATTTT
CDR3aa: CASGLAPRRSSGNTIYF

abundance: -
v_gene: TRBV6-5
j_gene: TRBJ2-1
d_gene: -
CDR3nt: TGTGCCAGCAGTTTGGGGGAGCAGTTCTTC
CDR3aa: CASSLGEQFF

abundance: -
v_gene: TRBV7-8
j_gene: TRBJ2-4
d_gene: TRBD1
CDR3nt: TGTGCCAGCAGCTCAGACAGGGGACGATACATTCAGTACTTC
CDR3aa: CASSSDRGRYIQYF

abundance: -
v_gene: TRBV5-1
j_gene: TRBJ2-1
d_gene: -
CDR3nt: TGCGCCAGCAGCTTGGACGACTACAATGAGCAGTTCTTC
CDR3aa: CASSLDDYNEQFF

abundance: once
v_gene: TRBV29-1
j_gene: TRBJ2-7
d_gene: TRBD1
CDR3nt: TGCAGCGTCGAACTGACAGGGGGGTTCGGGGGAGAGCAGTACTTC
CDR3aa: CSVELTGGFGGEQYF

abundance: -
v_gene: TRBV27
j_gene: TRBJ2-6
d_gene: TRBD1
CDR3nt: TGTGCCAGCACCCTAGATCCGGGACAGGCTTTCTCTGGGGCCAACGTCCTGACTTTC
CDR3aa: CASTLDPGQAFSGANVLTF

abundance: -
v_gene: TRBV4-3
j_gene: TRBJ2-2
d_gene: TRBD1
CDR3nt: TGCGCCAGCAGCCAGGGGACAGGGTATTATGGGGAGCTGTTTTTT
CDR3aa: CASSQGTGYYGELFF

abundance: -
v_gene: TRBV27
j_gene: TRBJ2-7
d_gene: TRBD1
CDR3nt: TGTGCCAGCAGCTGGGACAGCTCCTACGAGCAGTACTTC
CDR3aa: CASSWDSSYEQYF

abundance: few
v_gene: TRBV27
j_gene: TRBJ1-2
d_gene: -
CDR3nt: TGTGCCAGCAGTTCACTACCCCTCACAGAATATGGCTACACCTTC
CDR3aa: CASSSLPLTEYGYTF

abundance: -
v_gene: TRBV28
j_gene: TRBJ1-5
d_gene: -
CDR3nt: TGTGCCAGCAGTCGACACGGACGGAATCAGCCCCAGCATTTT
CDR3aa: CASSRHGRNQPQHF

abundance: -
v_gene: TRBV5-6
j_gene: TRBJ2-7
d_gene: -
CDR3nt: TGTGCCAGCAGCTTATCAGGGAATAGTCACGAGCAGTACTTC
CDR3aa: CASSLSGNSHEQYF

abundance: -
v_gene: TRBV27
j_gene: TRBJ2-1
d_gene: -
CDR3nt: TGTGCCAGCAGTTTTATAGGATCCGTTGAGCAGTTCTTC
CDR3aa: CASSFIGSVEQFF

abundance: -
v_gene: TRBV13
j_gene: TRBJ1-3
d_gene: TRBD1
CDR3nt: TGTGCCAGCAGCTCTGGACAGGGTATCTTATCCATATATTTT
CDR3aa: CASSSGQGILSIYF

abundance: -
v_gene: TRBV28
j_gene: TRBJ2-7
d_gene: TRBD1
CDR3nt: TGTGCCAGCAGCCCCGGGACAGGCCTCTACGAGCAGTACTTC
CDR3aa: CASSPGTGLYEQYF

abundance: -
v_gene: TRBV11-3
j_gene: TRBJ2-7
d_gene: -
CDR3nt: TGTGCCAGCAGCTCCTCGGCCCCGAACCACGAGCAGTACTTC
CDR3aa: CASSSSAPNHEQYF

abundance: -
v_gene: TRBV6-1
j_gene: TRBJ1-1
d_gene: -
CDR3nt: TGTGCCCTAAAGACGGGAAACACTGAAGCTTTCTTT
CDR3aa: CALKTGNTEAFF

abundance: -
v_gene: TRBV19
j_gene: TRBJ1-1
d_gene: -
CDR3nt: TGTGCCAGTAGTTGGGCAGGAGAAGAAGCTTTCTTT
CDR3aa: CASSWAGEEAFF

abundance: -
v_gene: TRBV6-5
j_gene: TRBJ2-5
d_gene: -
CDR3nt: TGTGCCAGCAGTTACTCGCTCGGGCAAGAGACCCAGTACTTC
CDR3aa: CASSYSLGQETQYF

abundance: -
v_gene: TRBV4-1
j_gene: TRBJ2-7
d_gene: TRBD1
CDR3nt: TGCGCCAGCAGCCCATCCGCCGGGACAGGGTACGAGCAGTACTTC
CDR3aa: CASSPSAGTGYEQYF

abundance: -
v_gene: TRBV6-6
j_gene: TRBJ1-1
d_gene: -
CDR3nt: TGTGCCAGCAGTTGGGGATTTAACACTGAAGCTTTCTTT
CDR3aa: CASSWGFNTEAFF

abundance: -
v_gene: TRBV7-9
j_gene: TRBJ2-5
d_gene: -
CDR3nt: TGTGCCAGCAGCCATACCGGGCCACGAGTAGAGACCCAGTACTTC
CDR3aa: CASSHTGPRVETQYF

abundance: -
v_gene: TRBV27
j_gene: TRBJ2-7
d_gene: -
CDR3nt: TGTGCCAGCAGTCTCCAGACGGGACGCCCTGGGGAGCAGTACTTC
CDR3aa: CASSLQTGRPGEQYF

abundance: -
v_gene: TRBV29-1
j_gene: TRBJ2-7
d_gene: TRBD1
CDR3nt: TGCAGCGCCGGACAGGGCTACGAGCAGTACTTC
CDR3aa: CSAGQGYEQYF

abundance: -
v_gene: TRBV5-1
j_gene: TRBJ2-5
d_gene: -
CDR3nt: TGCGCCAGCAGCCCTCTAGGGGAGACCCAGTACTTC
CDR3aa: CASSPLGETQYF

abundance: -
v_gene: TRBV28
j_gene: TRBJ2-5
d_gene: TRBD2
CDR3nt: TGTGCCAGCAGTTTATCGGGACTAGCGGGAGGTCAAGAGACCCAGTACTTC
CDR3aa: CASSLSGLAGGQETQYF

abundance: once
v_gene: TRBV5-1
j_gene: TRBJ2-1
d_gene: -
CDR3nt: TGCGCCAGCAGCTTGGAGGGATCGGGCTATTACAATGAGCAGTTCTTC
CDR3aa: CASSLEGSGYYNEQFF

abundance: -
v_gene: TRBV19
j_gene: TRBJ2-3
d_gene: TRBD2
CDR3nt: TGTGCCAGTAGTATAGATGGACTAGCGGGGGACACAGATACGCAGTATTTT
CDR3aa: CASSIDGLAGDTDTQYF

abundance: -
v_gene: TRBV9
j_gene: TRBJ2-3
d_gene: -
CDR3nt: TGTGCCAGCAGCGTAGACGGCGTGGGGGTAGATACGCAGTATTTT
CDR3aa: CASSVDGVGVDTQYF

abundance: -
v_gene: TRBV5-6
j_gene: TRBJ2-7
d_gene: -
CDR3nt: TGTGCCACCCTGGGGGCAGGTAGCGACGAGCAGTACTTC
CDR3aa: CATLGAGSDEQYF

abundance: -
v_gene: TRBV6-5
j_gene: TRBJ2-3
d_gene: TRBD2
CDR3nt: TGTGCCAGCAGTTTTCTAGCGGGAGGAACAGATACGCAGTATTTT
CDR3aa: CASSFLAGGTDTQYF

abundance: -
v_gene: TRBV9
j_gene: TRBJ2-1
d_gene: -
CDR3nt: TGTGCCAGCAGCGACGGGACAAAACTCCTCAATGAGCAGTTCTTC
CDR3aa: CASSDGTKLLNEQFF

abundance: -
v_gene: TRBV30
j_gene: TRBJ1-3
d_gene: -
CDR3nt: TGTGCCTGGAGTGTACCAAGGTCTGGAAACACCATATATTTT
CDR3aa: CAWSVPRSGNTIYF

abundance: -
v_gene: TRBV19
j_gene: TRBJ2-1
d_gene: -
CDR3nt: TGTGCCAGTAGTGGGGGTTGGGGGCCGTACAATGAGCAGTTCTTC
CDR3aa: CASSGGWGPYNEQFF

abundance: -
v_gene: TRBV14
j_gene: TRBJ2-7
d_gene: TRBD1
CDR3nt: TGTGCCAGCAGCCAAAGGGGGCTGATTTACGAGCAGTACTTC
CDR3aa: CASSQRGLIYEQYF

abundance: -
v_gene: TRBV28
j_gene: TRBJ2-7
d_gene: -
CDR3nt: TGTGCCAGCAGTTTTAGACAGACATCCTACGAGCAGTACTTC
CDR3aa: CASSFRQTSYEQYF

abundance: -
v_gene: TRBV11-2
j_gene: TRBJ2-5
d_gene: -
CDR3nt: TGTGCCAGCAGCCCCCTCCGCAGTCAAGAGACCCAGTACTTC
CDR3aa: CASSPLRSQETQYF

abundance: -
v_gene: TRBV25-1
j_gene: TRBJ2-7
d_gene: TRBD2
CDR3nt: TGTGCCAGCAGCCAGGGACTAGCGGGTGTCTACGAGCAGTACTTC
CDR3aa: CASSQGLAGVYEQYF